The rows below give T cell receptor beta chains drawn from one sample of a study of shared clonotypes between healthy human individuals. The table came from immunoSEQ multiplex PCR; TCRdb's copy has only in-frame clones and leaves some out. The table includes about 680,000 clones, roughly 73% detected once. Input material: memory CD4+ T cells sorted from blood. The receptors come from a woman in her twenties or thirties in good health. Each CDR3 is given with its conserved first and last residue. Fields, in order: J gene, V gene, clone size, D gene, CDR3 DNA, CDR3 protein. A D gene is named only where the DNA matches it firmly. A row's size may be missing; if present it is once, few, many or a size class.

TRBJ2-4 TRBV27 . . TGTGCCAGCAGTCCCCGGCCACTAAACGTGCTAGCTGTACCCAAAAACATTCAGTACTTC CASSPRPLNVLAVPKNIQYF
TRBJ1-5 TRBV18 once . TGTGCCAGCTCACTAGAGGACAATCAGCCCCAGCATTTT CASSLEDNQPQHF
TRBJ2-2 TRBV7-7 . . TGTGCCAGCAGCTTGATACAGAACACCGGGGAGCTGTTTTTT CASSLIQNTGELFF
TRBJ2-7 TRBV7-2 . . TGTGCCAGCAGCTCACTGTACGAGCAGTACTTC CASSSLYEQYF
TRBJ2-7 TRBV27 . TRBD2 TGTGCCAGCACAACTAGCGGGAGGGCCTACGAGCAGTACTTC CASTTSGRAYEQYF
TRBJ1-1 TRBV4-1 . . TGCGCCAGCAGCCAAGATCCGGCGGGGGCGAGGTACACTGAAGCTTTCTTT CASSQDPAGARYTEAFF
TRBJ1-1 TRBV6-5 . TRBD1 TGTGCCAGCAGTTACGAGGGGACAGGGGGCACTGAAGCTTTCTTT CASSYEGTGGTEAFF
TRBJ2-2 TRBV5-4 once TRBD2 TGTGCCAGCAGCTCCGGGACTAGTGGGAACACCGGGGAGCTGTTTTTT CASSSGTSGNTGELFF
TRBJ2-2 TRBV27 . . TGTGCCAGCAGTTTGCGGTCAGGCGGGTTGAACACCGGGGAGCTGTTTTTT CASSLRSGGLNTGELFF
TRBJ2-2 TRBV6-6 . TRBD2 TGTGCCAGCAGACCCCCGGCGGGAGGGATCATCGGGGAGCTGTTTTTT CASRPPAGGIIGELFF
TRBJ2-1 TRBV10-1 . . TGCGCCAGCAGTGGACCTTCAGCTCAGAGCTCCTACAATGAGCAGTTCTTC CASSGPSAQSSYNEQFF
TRBJ1-5 TRBV2 . . TGTGCCAGCACACGGTCCAGGGGTCAGCCCCAGCATTTT CASTRSRGQPQHF
TRBJ1-1 TRBV19 . TRBD1 TGTGCCAGTAGACACAGGGGAATGAATACTGAAGCTTTCTTT CASRHRGMNTEAFF
TRBJ2-7 TRBV19 once . TGTGCCAGTAGTACAGGGGCCCCATCTCGCGAGCAGTACTTC CASSTGAPSREQYF
TRBJ2-7 TRBV7-2 few . TGTGCCAGCAGCATGGCCGCAGGGACGTTCCACGAGCAGTACTTC CASSMAAGTFHEQYF
TRBJ2-7 TRBV20-1 . . TGCAGTGCTAGACAGGGGATCCAGTACTTC CSARQGIQYF
TRBJ2-5 TRBV28 many TRBD1 TGTGCCAGCAGTCTTCCCGGGACAGCCAGACAAGAGACCCAGTACTTC CASSLPGTARQETQYF
TRBJ2-2 TRBV7-2 . TRBD2 TGTGCCAGCAGCTTAGCGCGGGGAGCGGGGACCGGGGAGCTGTTTTTT CASSLARGAGTGELFF
TRBJ2-1 TRBV27 . TRBD2 TGTGCCAGCAGTTCGTTTGGGGGTAGCGGGAATGTGTACAATGAGCAGTTCTTC CASSSFGGSGNVYNEQFF
TRBJ1-1 TRBV29-1 . TRBD1 TGCAGCGTAGTGACAGGGGGGAACACTGAAGCTTTCTTT CSVVTGGNTEAFF
TRBJ1-2 TRBV28 . TRBD1 TGTGCCAGCACCATAGGGGGGACAGGGGGCGTCTTGAGCTACACCTTC CASTIGGTGGVLSYTF
TRBJ1-2 TRBV7-9 many TRBD1 TGTGCCAGCAGCTCCCCCGGGACAGGGACGTATGGCTACACCTTC CASSSPGTGTYGYTF
TRBJ2-3 TRBV2 . TRBD2 TGTGCCAGCAGTGAACTAGCGGGAGTCACAGATACGCAGTATTTT CASSELAGVTDTQYF
TRBJ2-7 TRBV27 . TRBD2 TGTGCCAGCAGTTCACCACAGGGACTAGCGGGAGTAGACGAGCAGTACTTC CASSSPQGLAGVDEQYF
TRBJ2-5 TRBV2 . . TGTGCCAGCAGTCCAAGGGCTGACCGGGGGACCCAGTACTTC CASSPRADRGTQYF
TRBJ2-1 TRBV4-1 once . TGCGCCAGCAGTGTAACGGGCAATTTAGATGAGCAGTTCTTC CASSVTGNLDEQFF
TRBJ2-2 TRBV5-8 . TRBD2 TGTGCCAGCAGCTTGGAAGTTTCGGCGGGGGTCACCGGGGAGCTGTTTTTT CASSLEVSAGVTGELFF
TRBJ2-7 TRBV28 . TRBD1 TGTGCCAGCAGACATCGGGACAGGGCCTCCTACGAGCAGTACTTC CASRHRDRASYEQYF
TRBJ1-5 TRBV19 . TRBD1 TGTGCCAGTAGCCCCTCTGGGGACAGGGGGCGCGAGAGCAATCAGCCCCAGCATTTT CASSPSGDRGRESNQPQHF
TRBJ2-1 TRBV10-2 . TRBD2 TGCGCCAGCAGCCTAGCGGGAGGGCCTAACAATGAGCAGTTCTTC CASSLAGGPNNEQFF
TRBJ2-1 TRBV11-3 . . TGTGCCAGCAGCTTAGGCAGGGATATTGATGAGCAGTTCTTC CASSLGRDIDEQFF
TRBJ2-1 TRBV29-1 . . TGCAGCGTTCGACAGCACAATGAGCAGTTCTTC CSVRQHNEQFF
TRBJ2-7 TRBV28 few . TGTGCCAGCAGTCCGCGGTACGAGCAGTACTTC CASSPRYEQYF
TRBJ2-1 TRBV27 few TRBD2 TGTGCCAGCAGTTCCCCAACTAGCGGGAGGCCCTCCCCGTTCTTC CASSSPTSGRPSPFF
TRBJ2-7 TRBV7-9 . . TGTGCCAGCAGCGACAGGTCGTTCGGGGTCTTC CASSDRSFGVF
TRBJ1-3 TRBV11-2 few . TGTGCCAGCAGCTTAGAAGTAAACACCATATATTTT CASSLEVNTIYF
TRBJ2-1 TRBV5-1 . TRBD2 TGCGCCAGCAGCCTGAGCGGGAGGGGGGCCAATGAGCAGTTCTTC CASSLSGRGANEQFF
TRBJ1-4 TRBV7-2 . . TGTGCCAGCAGCCCCAATCCGGCTATGGGTGAAAAACTGTTTTTT CASSPNPAMGEKLFF
TRBJ2-3 TRBV28 . TRBD2 TGTGCCAGCAGTTTCTCCGGACTAGCGAGGGGCGGGGGCACAGATACGCAGTATTTT CASSFSGLARGGGTDTQYF
TRBJ2-1 TRBV7-2 . TRBD2 TGTGCCAGCAGCCGACCAGGGACTAGCGGGAGAGCCGCCGAAGATGAGCAGTTCTTC CASSRPGTSGRAAEDEQFF